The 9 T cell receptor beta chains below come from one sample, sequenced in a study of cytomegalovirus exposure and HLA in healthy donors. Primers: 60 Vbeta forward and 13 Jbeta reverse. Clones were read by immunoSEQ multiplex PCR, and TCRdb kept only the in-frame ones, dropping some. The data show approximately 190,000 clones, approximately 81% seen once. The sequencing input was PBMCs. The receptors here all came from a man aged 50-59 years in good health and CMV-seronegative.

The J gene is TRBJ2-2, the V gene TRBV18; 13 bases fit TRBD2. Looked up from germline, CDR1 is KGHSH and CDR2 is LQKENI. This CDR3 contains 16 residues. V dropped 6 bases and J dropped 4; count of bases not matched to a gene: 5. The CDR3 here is CASSPWTSGGTGELFF. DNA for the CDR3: TGTGCCAGCTCTCCCTGGACTAGCGGGGGCACCGGGGAGCTGTTTTTT.

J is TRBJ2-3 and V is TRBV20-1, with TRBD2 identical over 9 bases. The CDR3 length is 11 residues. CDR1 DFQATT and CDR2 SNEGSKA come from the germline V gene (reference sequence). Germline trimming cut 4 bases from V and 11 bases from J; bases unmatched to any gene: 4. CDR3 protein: CSATSGVGQYF. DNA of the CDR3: TGCAGTGCTACTAGCGGGGTCGGGCAGTATTTT.

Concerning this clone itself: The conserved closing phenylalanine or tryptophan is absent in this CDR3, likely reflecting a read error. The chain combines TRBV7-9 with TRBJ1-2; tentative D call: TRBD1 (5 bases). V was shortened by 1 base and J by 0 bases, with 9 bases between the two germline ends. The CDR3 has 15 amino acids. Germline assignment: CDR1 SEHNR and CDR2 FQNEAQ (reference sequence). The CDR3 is CASSLERGANYGYTV. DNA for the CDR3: TGTGCCAGCAGCTTAGAGCGGGGGGCTAACTATGGCTACACCGTC.

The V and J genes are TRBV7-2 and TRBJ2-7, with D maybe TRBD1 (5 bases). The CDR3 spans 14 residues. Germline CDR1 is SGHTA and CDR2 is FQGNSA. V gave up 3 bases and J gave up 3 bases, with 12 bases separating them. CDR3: CASSFGWGGYEQYF. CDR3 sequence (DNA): TGTGCCAGCAGCTTCGGGTGGGGCGGCTACGAGCAGTACTTC.

The CDR3 DNA sequence: TGTGCCAGCAGCCCGCGGGGGGGCGAGCAGTACTTC. Protein product: CASSPRGGEQYF. The rearrangement joins TRBV7-9 to TRBJ2-7; TRBD2 agrees at 9 bases. The CDR3 is 12 amino acids. With 5 bases clipped from V and 6 bases from J, the junction kept 2 bases outside the gene matches. The V gene's germline CDR1 is SEHNR and CDR2 FQNEAQ (reference sequence).

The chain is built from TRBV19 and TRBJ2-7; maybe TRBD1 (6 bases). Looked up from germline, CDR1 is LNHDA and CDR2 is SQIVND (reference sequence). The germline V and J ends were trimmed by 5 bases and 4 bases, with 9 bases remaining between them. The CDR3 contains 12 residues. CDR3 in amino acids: CASSQGGYEQYF. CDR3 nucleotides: TGTGCCAGTAGTCAAGGGGGTTACGAGCAGTACTTC.

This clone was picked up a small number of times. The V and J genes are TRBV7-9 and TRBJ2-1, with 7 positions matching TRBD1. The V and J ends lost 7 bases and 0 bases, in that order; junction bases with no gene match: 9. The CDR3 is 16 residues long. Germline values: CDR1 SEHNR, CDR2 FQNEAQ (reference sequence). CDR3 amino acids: CASTPEGQSSYNEQFF. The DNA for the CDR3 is TGTGCCAGCACCCCCGAGGGACAGAGCTCCTACAATGAGCAGTTCTTC. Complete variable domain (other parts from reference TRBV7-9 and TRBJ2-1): DTGVSQNPRHKITKRGQNVTFRCDPISEHNRLYWYRQTLGQGPEFLTYFQNEAQLEKSRLLSDRFSAERPKGSFSTLEIQRTEQGDSAMYLCASTPEGQSSYNEQFFGPGTRLTVL.

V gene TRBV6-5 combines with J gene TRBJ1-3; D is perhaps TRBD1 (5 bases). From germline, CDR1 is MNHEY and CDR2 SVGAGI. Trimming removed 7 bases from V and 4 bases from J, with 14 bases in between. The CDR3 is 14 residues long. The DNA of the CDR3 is TGTGCCAGCAAAGACCGGGCAGGGGGAAACACCATATATTTT. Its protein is CASKDRAGGNTIYF.

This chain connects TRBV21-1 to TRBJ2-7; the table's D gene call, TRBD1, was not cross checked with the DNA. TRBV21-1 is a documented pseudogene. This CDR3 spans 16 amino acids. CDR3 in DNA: TGTGCCAGCAGCAAAGCAACAGAGAATCGCTCCTACGAGCAGTACTTC. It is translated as CASSKATENRSYEQYF.